One sample yielded the 13 T cell receptor beta chains listed below, sequenced in a study of cytomegalovirus exposure and HLA in healthy donors. The primer mix had 60 Vbeta and 13 Jbeta primers. Measured with immunoSEQ multiplex PCR; TCRdb has only the in-frame clones, and not every one. The repertoire holds under 130,000 clones, around 78% seen once, with about 5.8% in the top ten. The sample comprised PBMCs. The receptors stem from a male donor in good health and CMV-seronegative.

The genes are TRBV7-6 and TRBJ1-4, with D unresolved. The V gene's germline CDR1 is SGHVS and CDR2 FNYEAQ. The CDR3 has 15 residues. Trimming took off 5 bases at V and 7 bases at J, with 17 bases between the two ends. CDR3 sequence: CASSALKRRAEKLFF. The DNA for the CDR3 is TGTGCCAGCAGCGCCCTTAAGAGGCGTGCTGAAAAACTGTTTTTT.

The V call is TRBV5-4, the J call TRBJ2-3; D is perhaps TRBD2 (5 bases). V lost 4 bases, J lost 5 bases, and 14 bases lay in between. Germline loops: CDR1 SGHNT, CDR2 YYREEE (reference sequence). The CDR3 length is 14 residues. CDR3 nucleotide sequence: TGTGCCAGCAGCAGAGGACCAGAGGGAGATACGCAGTATTTT. This codes for CASSRGPEGDTQYF.

The chain carries TRBV29-1 and TRBJ1-4; TRBD1 matches 7 bases. Germline V gene lookup returns CDR1 SQVTM and CDR2 ANQGSEA. Trimming cost V 6 bases and J 6 bases; bases outside gene matches: 7. The CDR3 sequence is 13 residues long. CDR3 region: CSVRLTGDEKLFF. The CDR3 nucleotides are TGCAGCGTCCGCCTTACAGGGGATGAAAAACTGTTTTTT.

The chain combines TRBV6-1 with TRBJ2-1; TRBD2 agrees at 10 bases. Germline assignment: CDR1 MNHNS and CDR2 SASEGT. V shed 2 bases, J shed 0 bases, and the junction held 4 bases outside the gene matches. CDR3 length: 17 residues. The chain's CDR3 is CASSEWTSGSSYNEQFF. The DNA of the CDR3 is TGTGCCAGCAGTGAATGGACTAGCGGCAGCTCCTACAATGAGCAGTTCTTC.

The gene calls are TRBV9 and TRBJ2-5, with a possible D match to TRBD1 (5 bases). The last part of the DNA fits TRBJ2-7 better; the J call may be wrong. This CDR3 is 14 amino acids long. Germline V gene lookup returns CDR1 SGDLS and CDR2 YYNGEE. DNA for the CDR3: TGTGCCAGCAGCGTCCAGGGTGGCTCCTACGAGCAGTACTTC. As protein: CASSVQGGSYEQYF.

This rearrangement joins TRBV5-1 to TRBJ1-2; D is possibly TRBD1 (6 bases). V was shortened by 0 bases and J by 5 bases, with 8 bases between the two germline ends. Germline V gene data show CDR1 as SGHRS and CDR2 as YFSETQ. The CDR3 contains 13 residues. The CDR3 nucleotides read TGCGCCAGCAGCTTGGAGACAGGTTATGGCTACACCTTC. Protein product: CASSLETGYGYTF.

The chain is built from TRBV9 and TRBJ2-1, with TRBD2 identical over 7 bases. The CDR3 spans 15 residues. The germline V gene encodes CDR1 SGDLS and CDR2 YYNGEE. The V gene end was trimmed by 3 bases and the J gene end by 0 bases; junction bases not matched to a gene: 3. The CDR3 is CASSETSSSYNEQFF. As DNA, the CDR3 is TGTGCCAGCAGCGAGACTAGCAGCTCCTACAATGAGCAGTTCTTC.

This chain links TRBV5-5 with TRBJ2-3, with D tentatively TRBD1 (6 bases). Trimming took 3 bases from V and 6 from J, leaving 23 bases between them. The CDR3 has 17 amino acids. From germline, CDR1 is SGHKS and CDR2 YYEKEE (reference sequence). CDR3 bases: TGTGCCAGCAGCTCTTCAATCGGGACACCCTCTGAGGATACGCAGTATTTT. Translated, it gives CASSSSIGTPSEDTQYF.

CDR3 bases: TGTGCCAGTAGTCAACAGGGAAGGGGGGAAGCTTTCTTT. Encoded protein: CASSQQGRGEAFF. The chain links TRBV19 to TRBJ1-1; the D gene is possibly TRBD1 (6 bases). The germline V gene has CDR1 LNHDA and CDR2 SQIVND (reference sequence). The CDR3 runs to 13 residues. Trimming pared 5 bases from V and 8 bases from J, leaving 15 bases between.

The genes are TRBV5-4 and TRBJ2-7, with 8 positions matching TRBD2. This CDR3 is built from 14 residues. CDR1 and CDR2 from the germline V gene are SGHNT and YYREEE (reference sequence). V was pared by 2 bases and J by 6 bases, with 7 bases of the junction left unmatched. For the CDR3, the DNA is TGTGCCAGCAGCTTCGGGGGGGCCGGGTCCGAGCAGTACTTC. Translating it yields CASSFGGAGSEQYF.

In its sample, this clone was seen a few times. The CDR3 here is CASSVSSANEKLFF. As DNA, the CDR3 is TGTGCCAGCAGTGTCTCTAGTGCTAATGAAAAACTGTTTTTT. The chain is built from TRBV6-4 and TRBJ1-4; D gene unclear. Trimming cost V 4 bases and J 3 bases, with 9 bases left between them. Germline V gene data show CDR1 as MRHNA and CDR2 as SNTAGT. This CDR3 comprises 14 residues.

The V call is TRBV5-4, the J call TRBJ2-7; possibly TRBD1 for D (9 bases). Germline values: CDR1 SGHNT, CDR2 YYREEE (reference sequence). The ends were cut back, 4 bases at V and 3 bases at J, with 20 bases in the middle. The CDR3 is 16 amino acids. The CDR3: CASSTGGGTGNYEQYF. The CDR3 nucleotides are TGTGCCAGCAGCACCGGGGGGGGGACAGGGAACTACGAGCAGTACTTC.

The chain employs TRBV25-1 and TRBJ2-1; 10 nucleotides align to TRBD2. The germline gives CDR1 MGHDK, CDR2 SYGVNS. The CDR3 sequence is 13 residues long. V dropped 7 bases and J dropped 6; count of bases not matched to a gene: 3. The CDR3 region is CASTASGSNEQFF. CDR3 coding DNA: TGTGCCAGCACGGCTAGCGGGAGCAATGAGCAGTTCTTC. Based on the CDR3 plus reference TRBV25-1 and TRBJ2-1, the full variable domain is EADIYQTPRYLVIGTGKKITLECSQTMGHDKMYWYQQDPGMELHLIHYSYGVNSTEKGDLSSESTVSRIRTEHFPLTLESARPSHTSQYLCASTASGSNEQFFGPGTRLTVL.